The clone carrying this T cell receptor (beta chain) came up many times. Its matching antigen is unknown. TCR beta libraries were built with iRepertoire HTBI primers and Arm-PCR of CDR3 regions. MiXCR, run by TCRdb on the multiplex PCR reads, gives a single entry per CDR3 protein. The table lists over 500,000 distinct CDR3 sequences, approximately 16% of them singletons, with 12% in the top ten. These data are taken from a study of regulatory T cells in long-lasting Graves disease. Germline-derived CDR1 and CDR2 are SGHRS and YFSETQ. The CDR3 has 15 amino acids. V was clipped by 0 bases and J by 3 bases, with 13 bases between them. Study-level results: With a small sample size, accuracy may have been reduced. Persistent disease preferred TRBV28, TRBJ1-2 and TRBJ2-5.

Time point indicated: newly diagnosed GD, antithyroid drugs for less than 3 months. PBMC-derived RNA was used for the TCR library. The same sample was also studied in work on T cells in Graves' hyperthyroidism and ophthalmopathy. That paper adds: Most clonotypes that expanded in the thyroid above 0.001 also showed up in blood.

The V call is TRBV5-1, the J call TRBJ2-7, with D possibly TRBD1 on 6 matching bases. This clonotype was obtained from a man younger than 35 with Graves disease. Sequenced here: peripheral blood mononuclear cells (PBMCs), sampled at new diagnosis, from a patient treated with antithyroid drugs. CDR3 in DNA: TGCGCCAGCAGCTTGGTTGGGGACACTTTCTACGAGCAGTACTTC. Translating gives CASSLVGDTFYEQYF.